One sample yielded the 16 T cell receptor beta chains listed below, sequenced in a study of human T cells and chemical hapten exposure (dated by TCRdb to 2020 to 2022). Library preparation attached unique molecular identifiers to individual cDNA molecules for quantitative, reproducible TCR counting. TCRdb trimmed public reads at Q25 via fastp, called clones via MiXCR and kept in-frame beta chains. Entries are consolidated by CDR3 protein sequence, retaining the most common genes and DNA. The table for this sample lists about 120,000 distinct CDR3 sequences; 8.5% of them were counted only once. The ten most abundant clones make up about 1.4% of the sample. Unfractionated whole blood was collected in Tempus Blood RNA tubes, and total RNA was extracted from that blood. The material sequenced was whole blood. The receptors shown here come from a human donor in good health. Some clones in this sample may be carry-over from other donors' samples. Donor details come from another sample of the same person, matched by shared clones.

This clonotype has a handful of counts. The gene calls are TRBV15 and TRBJ2-1; maybe TRBD2 (5 bases). Trimming stripped 3 bases from V and 6 bases from J, with 6 bases between. This CDR3 contains 12 residues. Germline assignment: CDR1 LNHNV and CDR2 YYDKDF (reference sequence). CDR3 loop: CATSSRGNEQFF. CDR3 sequence (DNA): TGTGCCACCAGCAGCCGGGGCAATGAGCAGTTCTTC.

This clonotype has just a few counts. This chain uses TRBV7-2 with TRBJ2-1, with 11 bases fitting TRBD2. With 1 base clipped from V and 4 bases from J, the junction kept 9 bases outside the gene matches. The CDR3 has 18 amino acids. Germline CDR1 is SGHTA and CDR2 is FQGNSA. The CDR3 DNA sequence: TGTGCCAGCAGCTTAGAGGTAGCGGGAGGGCTGCCTTACAATGAGCAGTTCTTC. Amino acid sequence: CASSLEVAGGLPYNEQFF. Complete variable domain (other parts from reference TRBV7-2 and TRBJ2-1): GAGVSQSPSNKVTEKGKDVELRCDPISGHTALYWYRQSLGQGLEFLIYFQGNSAPDKSGLPSDRFSAERTGGSVSTLTIQRTQQEDSAVYLCASSLEVAGGLPYNEQFFGPGTRLTVL.

This clonotype was recorded at least ten times. The V call is TRBV6-6, the J call TRBJ2-7; the D is unclear. The V end lost 6 bases, the J end lost 2 bases, and 14 bases lay between the germline ends. Germline V gene data show CDR1 as MNHNY and CDR2 as SVGAGI (reference sequence). The CDR3 contains 14 residues. The CDR3 here is CASSPGSGPYEQYF. CDR3 DNA: TGTGCCAGCAGCCCTGGTTCGGGCCCCTACGAGCAGTACTTC.

This clonotype has at least ten counts. This chain's CDR3 is CASSESADGNTEAFF. In nucleotides, the CDR3 is TGTGCCAGCAGTGAATCTGCGGACGGGAACACTGAAGCTTTCTTT. This chain uses TRBV6-1 with TRBJ1-1; no reliable D call. The CDR3 consists of 15 residues. Germline values: CDR1 MNHNS, CDR2 SASEGT. Trimming took off 2 bases at V and 1 base at J, with 11 bases between the two ends.

The J gene is TRBJ2-5, the V gene TRBV7-2; TRBD2 agrees at 7 bases. The CDR3 sequence is 15 residues long. Unmatched junction bases numbered 6, after V lost 1 base and J lost 4 bases. CDR1 is SGHTA and CDR2 is FQGNSA in the germline V gene. This CDR3 reads CASSLVARGGETQYF. The CDR3 bases are TGTGCCAGCAGCTTAGTTGCTCGCGGGGGAGAGACCCAGTACTTC.

The sample holds many counts of this clonotype. In DNA form, the CDR3 reads TGTGCCAGCAGCCAGAACAATTGGGTGAACACCGGGGAGCTGTTTTTT. This encodes CASSQNNWVNTGELFF. V is TRBV5-6 and J is TRBJ2-2, with D hard to call. CDR1 and CDR2 from the germline V gene are SGHDT and YYEEEE. The CDR3 consists of 16 residues. The V and J ends lost 4 bases and 1 base respectively, with 14 bases between them.

This clonotype showed up many times. Written as DNA, the CDR3 is TGTGCCATCAGCGACGGTTCCTACGAGCAGTACTTC. Translating gives CAISDGSYEQYF. The chain recombines TRBV10-3 with TRBJ2-7, with D hard to call. Germline CDR1 and CDR2: ENHRY and SYGVKD. This CDR3 spans 12 amino acids. V was clipped by 6 bases and J by 1 base, with 7 bases between them.

This CDR3 reads CASSPSSNQPQHF. CDR3 DNA: TGTGCCAGCAGCCCCAGTTCCAATCAGCCCCAGCATTTT. This chain connects TRBV27 to TRBJ1-5; D ambiguous. Deletions cut 6 bases from V and 3 bases from J, with 9 bases between. This CDR3 has 13 residues. CDR1 MNHEY and CDR2 SMNVEV come from the germline V gene (reference sequence).

In this sample, this clonotype turned up a few times. The chain links TRBV7-2 to TRBJ2-7; D is undetermined. Trimming cost V 1 base and J 5 bases, with 9 bases left between them. CDR1 and CDR2 (germline): SGHTA, FQGNSA. CDR3 size: 13 residues. This chain's CDR3 is CASSLGPGNEQYF. The CDR3 DNA reads TGTGCCAGCAGCTTAGGGCCGGGCAACGAGCAGTACTTC. Using reference TRBV7-2 and TRBJ2-7 for the parts outside the CDR3, the full variable domain is GAGVSQSPSNKVTEKGKDVELRCDPISGHTALYWYRQSLGQGLEFLIYFQGNSAPDKSGLPSDRFSAERTGGSVSTLTIQRTQQEDSAVYLCASSLGPGNEQYFGPGTRLTVT.

This clonotype has more than one count but fewer than ten. The chain is built from TRBV5-5 and TRBJ1-5, with D possibly matching TRBD1 (6 bases). V was trimmed by 5 bases and J by 0 bases, leaving 12 bases between them. Germline loops: CDR1 SGHKS, CDR2 YYEKEE (reference sequence). This CDR3 is 15 amino acids long. The CDR3 DNA sequence: TGTGCCAGCAGTTCCGGACAGACTAGCAATCAGCCCCAGCATTTT. The encoded protein is CASSSGQTSNQPQHF. The whole variable domain, remainder taken from reference TRBV5-5 and TRBJ1-5, is DAGVTQSPTHLIKTRGQQVTLRCSPISGHKSVSWYQQVLGQGPQFIFQYYEKEERGRGNFPDRFSARQFPNYSSELNVNALLLGDSALYLCASSSGQTSNQPQHFGDGTRLSIL.

This clonotype turned up a few times. This chain links TRBV9 with TRBJ2-7, with a possible D match to TRBD1 (5 bases). Trimming stripped 0 bases from V and 4 bases from J, with 14 bases between. The germline V gene has CDR1 SGDLS and CDR2 YYNGEE. The CDR3 loop spans 15 amino acids. CDR3 nucleotides: TGTGCCAGCAGCGTAGACTTAGGGCAGGGATACGAGCAGTACTTC. It specifies CASSVDLGQGYEQYF.

The V call is TRBV15, the J call TRBJ2-1; perhaps TRBD2 as D (6 bases). This CDR3 has 15 residues. V gave up 4 bases and J gave up 9 bases, with 19 bases separating them. The germline V gene has CDR1 LNHNV and CDR2 YYDKDF (reference sequence). CDR3 sequence reads: CATSINQGAGGEQFF. The CDR3 DNA follows: TGTGCCACCAGCATTAATCAGGGAGCCGGGGGTGAGCAGTTCTTC.

At least ten counts were recorded for this clonotype. The V call is TRBV7-9, the J call TRBJ1-1; the D gene is possibly TRBD1 (6 bases). Trimming stripped 6 bases from V and 3 bases from J, with 23 bases between. The CDR3 length is 17 residues. Germline-derived CDR1 and CDR2 are SEHNR and FQNEAQ (reference sequence). This CDR3 is CASRKPGGQEGDTEAFF. The DNA of the CDR3 is TGTGCCAGCAGGAAACCGGGGGGCCAGGAAGGGGACACTGAAGCTTTCTTT.

The gene calls are TRBV7-3 and TRBJ2-7, with D maybe TRBD2 (5 bases). This CDR3 is built from 14 residues. Germline values: CDR1 SGHTA, CDR2 FQGTGA. Between the trimmed V and J ends, which lost 3 bases and 1 base, there was a span of 10 bases. DNA of the CDR3: TGTGCCAGCAGCTTGGACGGGAATTCCTACGAGCAGTACTTC. The encoded protein is CASSLDGNSYEQYF.

At least ten counts were recorded for this clonotype. CDR3 region: CASSTPDRWFLGANVLTF. In DNA, the CDR3 is TGTGCCAGCAGTACCCCCGACAGGTGGTTTTTGGGGGCCAACGTCCTGACTTTC. The rearrangement uses TRBV6-2 or TRBV6-3 and TRBJ2-6; a possible D gene is TRBD1 (6 bases). The ends were cut back, 5 bases at V and 4 bases at J, with 21 bases in the middle. Germline V gene lookup returns CDR1 MNHEY and CDR2 SVGEGT. This CDR3 is built from 18 residues.

The V call is TRBV5-1, the J call TRBJ2-7; 7 bases are a match to TRBD1. This CDR3 spans 15 amino acids. Germline CDR1 SGHRS, CDR2 YFSETQ. V lost 0 bases, J lost 2 bases, and 5 bases stayed unmatched. CDR3 loop: CASSLAGTETYEQYF. CDR3 nucleotides: TGCGCCAGCAGCTTGGCCGGGACAGAGACCTACGAGCAGTACTTC.